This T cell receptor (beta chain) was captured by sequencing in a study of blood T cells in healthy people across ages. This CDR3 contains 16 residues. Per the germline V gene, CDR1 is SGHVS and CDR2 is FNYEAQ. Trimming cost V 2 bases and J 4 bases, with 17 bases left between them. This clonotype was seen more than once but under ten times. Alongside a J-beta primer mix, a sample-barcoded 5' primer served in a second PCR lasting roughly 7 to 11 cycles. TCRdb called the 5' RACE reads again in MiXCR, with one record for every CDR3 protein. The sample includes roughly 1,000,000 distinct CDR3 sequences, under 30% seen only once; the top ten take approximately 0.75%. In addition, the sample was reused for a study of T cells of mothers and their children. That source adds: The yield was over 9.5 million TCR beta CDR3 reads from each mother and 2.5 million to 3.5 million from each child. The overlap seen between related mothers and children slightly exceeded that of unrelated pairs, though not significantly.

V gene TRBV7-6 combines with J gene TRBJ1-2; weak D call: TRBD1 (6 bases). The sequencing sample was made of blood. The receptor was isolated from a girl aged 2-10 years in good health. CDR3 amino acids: CASSLFGPARGYGYTF. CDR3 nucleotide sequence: TGTGCCAGCAGCTTATTCGGGCCGGCCAGGGGCTATGGCTACACCTTC.